This T cell receptor (beta chain) was identified in a study of identical twins. This clonotype was counted at least ten times. As yet, its antigen is unknown. Study observations and caveats: Fewer insertions marked abundant cord blood beta clonotypes; young adult naive trended weakly, memory not at all.

In TCRdb, the 5' RACE reads were re-called with MiXCR into one record per CDR3 protein. The sample includes about 920,000 distinct CDR3 sequences, 9% to 15% of them seen just once. Germline V gene lookup returns CDR1 SEHNR and CDR2 FQNEAQ (reference sequence). The CDR3 covers 16 residues. V was pared by 4 bases and J by 4 bases, with 10 bases of the junction left unmatched. Healthy Caucasians made up all donors. This same sample was also taken into another study, of yellow fever vaccine responses in identical twins. In that study: The T cell response to vaccination in identical twins was reportedly partly convergent and partly personalized.

The source of this sequence is a woman aged 18 to 35 in good health. The chain has TRBV7-9 and TRBJ2-1; 7 bases are a match to TRBD1. The sample consisted of PBMCs. The CDR3 reads CASSSTTGQRYNEQFF. CDR3 in DNA: TGTGCCAGCAGCTCTACGACGGGACAGCGATACAATGAGCAGTTCTTC.